The 30 T cell receptor beta chains given below trace back to one sample, sequenced in a study of blood T cells in healthy people across ages. It was with a sample-barcoded 5' primer and a J-beta primer mix that a second PCR of about 7 to 12 cycles was run. TCRdb itself ran the 5' RACE reads through MiXCR, one entry per CDR3 protein. This table holds approximately 820,000 distinct CDR3 sequences, more than 40% found once. Sequencing used blood. Receptors originate from a man in his fifties or sixties in good health.

The chain employs TRBV5-6 and TRBJ2-1, with D possibly being TRBD1 or TRBD2 (5 bases each). V was clipped by 3 bases and J by 4 bases, with 11 bases between them. This CDR3 spans 14 amino acids. Germline lookup yields CDR1 SGHDT and CDR2 YYEEEE. CDR3: CASSYRDGYNEQFF. DNA of the CDR3: TGTGCCAGCAGCTACCGGGACGGTTACAATGAGCAGTTCTTC.

The chain employs TRBV5-8 and TRBJ2-3, with TRBD2 as a possible D gene (6 bases). This CDR3 has 14 amino acids. Germline loops: CDR1 SGHTS, CDR2 YDEGEE. V shed 4 bases and J shed 1 base, with 10 bases lying between them. CDR3 DNA: TGTGCCAGCAGCCGAGGGGAGGGCACAGATACGCAGTATTTT. Translation gives CASSRGEGTDTQYF.

This clonotype was found a few times. The V and J genes are TRBV6-2 or TRBV6-3 and TRBJ2-1; D gene ambiguous. Germline V gene sequence: CDR1 MNHEY, CDR2 SVGEGT. This CDR3 spans 13 amino acids. With 2 bases removed from V and 7 bases from J, the gap between germline ends came to 9 bases. The CDR3 here is CASSYTIRNEQFF. CDR3 bases: TGTGCCAGCAGTTACACGATAAGAAATGAGCAGTTCTTC.

This clonotype was recorded only once. The V gene is TRBV14, the J gene TRBJ2-5, with a tentative D call TRBD2 (6 bases). From germline, CDR1 is SGHDN and CDR2 FVKESK. This CDR3 has 15 residues. The V gene lost 0 bases and the J gene lost 11 bases, with 19 bases spanning the gap. Here the CDR3 reads CASSQDFWDSNEQYF. CDR3 in DNA: TGTGCCAGCAGCCAAGATTTTTGGGACTCCAATGAGCAGTACTTC.

This clonotype was seen once. The chain combines TRBV24-1 with TRBJ2-3; D may be TRBD1 or TRBD2 (5 bases each). The CDR3 has 16 amino acids. Germline V gene data show CDR1 as KGHDR and CDR2 as SFDVKD. Trimming cost V 3 bases and J 0 bases, with 12 bases left between them. This chain's CDR3 is CATSDVPGRSTDTQYF. The CDR3 bases are TGTGCCACCAGTGATGTCCCAGGGAGAAGCACAGATACGCAGTATTTT.

There are a few counts of this clonotype. The V and J genes are TRBV7-2 and TRBJ2-1; 8 bases are a match to TRBD2. The CDR3 sequence is 17 residues long. The J segment lost 4 bases and the V segment lost 1 base, leaving 9 bases of the junction unmatched. Germline-derived CDR1 and CDR2 are SGHTA and FQGNSA. The CDR3 coding sequence is TGTGCCAGCAGCTTAGAGACTCGGGGGGGCCTTTACAATGAGCAGTTCTTC. As protein: CASSLETRGGLYNEQFF.

This clonotype was recorded a few times. The chain has TRBV6-6 and TRBJ1-1, with D tentatively TRBD1 (6 bases). This CDR3 has 13 amino acids. The germline gives CDR1 MNHNY, CDR2 SVGAGI (reference sequence). The germline V and J ends were trimmed by 7 bases and 0 bases, with 9 bases remaining between them. CDR3 DNA: TGTGCCAGCAAGGGGGTGGTGAACACTGAAGCTTTCTTT. Amino acid sequence: CASKGVVNTEAFF.

At least ten counts were recorded for this clonotype. As DNA, the CDR3 is TGTGCCAGCAGCTCTGCTGGGGCCAACGTCCTGACTTTC. This translates into CASSSAGANVLTF. This chain uses TRBV12-3 or TRBV12-4 with TRBJ2-6; no reliable D call. CDR3 length equals 13 residues. V was shortened by 6 bases and J by 2 bases, with 5 bases between the two germline ends.

The J gene is TRBJ2-7, the V gene TRBV20-1; 8 nucleotides line up with TRBD1. The CDR3 loop spans 15 amino acids. J gave up 1 base and V 3 bases, and 8 bases lay outside the gene matches. CDR1 DFQATT and CDR2 SNEGSKA come from the germline V gene (reference sequence). Here the CDR3 DNA reads TGCAGTGCTAGGAGCCGGGACAGGAGTTCCTACGAGCAGTACTTC. Residues: CSARSRDRSSYEQYF.

This sequence joins TRBV29-1 and TRBJ1-2, with D possibly matching TRBD1 (5 bases). From germline, CDR1 is SQVTM and CDR2 ANQGSEA. Trimming removed 2 bases at V and 2 bases at J, with 9 bases between. CDR3 length: 13 amino acids. In nucleotides, the CDR3 is TGCAGCGTTGAACCAGGGCTGAACTATGGCTACACCTTC. Protein sequence: CSVEPGLNYGYTF. Based on the CDR3 plus reference TRBV29-1 and TRBJ1-2, the full variable domain is SAVISQKPSRDICQRGTSLTIQCQVDSQVTMMFWYRQQPGQSLTLIATANQGSEATYESGFVIDKFPISRPNLTFSTLTVSNMSPEDSSIYLCSVEPGLNYGYTFGSGTRLTVV.

This clonotype appeared a few times. V gene TRBV2 combines with J gene TRBJ1-2; 12 bases line up with TRBD1. With 6 bases clipped from V and 5 bases from J, the junction kept 10 bases outside the gene matches. The length of the CDR3 is 16 residues. Per the germline V gene, CDR1 is SNHLY and CDR2 is FYNNEI. This CDR3 is CASRKPTGQGAYGYTF. In DNA form, the CDR3 reads TGTGCCAGCAGGAAACCCACGGGACAGGGGGCTTATGGCTACACCTTC.

This rearrangement joins TRBV5-1 to TRBJ1-6; D not certain. Germline V gene lookup returns CDR1 SGHRS and CDR2 YFSETQ. Trimming pared 0 bases from V and 0 bases from J, leaving 19 bases between. This CDR3 is built from 20 residues. The CDR3 nucleotides are TGCGCCAGCAGCTTGGCCAACATGCCTCCGGGGAGCTCCTATAATTCACCCCTCCACTTT. Translated: CASSLANMPPGSSYNSPLHF.

This clonotype was recorded a few times. The chain uses TRBV15 and TRBJ1-2; 7 nucleotides line up with TRBD1. CDR1 and CDR2 from the germline V gene are LNHNV and YYDKDF (reference sequence). V was pared by 4 bases and J by 6 bases, with 5 bases of the junction left unmatched. The CDR3 has 13 residues. The CDR3 sequence is CATSNRDSHGYTF. CDR3 in DNA: TGTGCCACCAGCAACCGGGACAGCCATGGCTACACCTTC. The whole variable domain, filled in from reference TRBV15 and TRBJ1-2, reads DAMVIQNPRYQVTQFGKPVTLSCSQTLNHNVMYWYQQKSSQAPKLLFHYYDKDFNNEADTPDNFQSRRPNTSFCFLDIRSPGLGDTAMYLCATSNRDSHGYTFGSGTRLTVV.

The chain carries TRBV27 and TRBJ2-7, with 9 bases matching TRBD1. Trimming cost V 5 bases and J 6 bases; bases outside gene matches: 11. Per the germline V gene, CDR1 is MNHEY and CDR2 is SMNVEV (reference sequence). The CDR3 loop spans 15 amino acids. CDR3 region: CASSASGTGIVEQYF. The CDR3 region has the DNA TGTGCCAGCAGTGCCTCCGGGACAGGGATAGTCGAGCAGTACTTC.

The rearrangement links TRBV5-1 to TRBJ2-3; no firm D call. Germline lookup yields CDR1 SGHRS and CDR2 YFSETQ. Trimming pared 0 bases from V and 6 bases from J, leaving 11 bases between. CDR3 length equals 14 residues. CDR3 amino acids: CASSLEGNGDTQYF. The CDR3 nucleotides are TGCGCCAGCAGCTTGGAGGGAAATGGGGATACGCAGTATTTT.

V gene TRBV7-9 combines with J gene TRBJ1-4; TRBD1 matches at 7 bases. Germline CDR1 and CDR2: SEHNR and FQNEAQ (reference sequence). There are 15 residues in the CDR3. The ends lost 4 bases at V and 3 bases at J; junction bases unmatched: 5. DNA for the CDR3: TGTGCCAGCAGCTCGCGGGACAGCTCTAATGAAAAACTGTTTTTT. Its protein is CASSSRDSSNEKLFF.

This clonotype was recorded at least ten times. The V call is TRBV4-1, the J call TRBJ1-1, with D maybe TRBD1 (5 bases). The CDR3 has 14 residues. Trimming took off 2 bases at V and 5 bases at J, with 12 bases between the two ends. The germline V gene encodes CDR1 MGHRA and CDR2 YSYEKL. The CDR3 here is CASSQPGSGTEAFF. CDR3 DNA sequence: TGCGCCAGCAGCCAACCAGGGTCGGGGACTGAAGCTTTCTTT.

This clonotype came up a few times. The chain combines TRBV10-3 with TRBJ1-2; D possibly corresponds to TRBD1 (6 bases). Looked up from germline, CDR1 is ENHRY and CDR2 is SYGVKD. The CDR3 length is 14 residues. V dropped 2 bases and J dropped 4 bases, with 11 bases sitting between them. CDR3 sequence reads: CAISELGGGYGYTF. The CDR3 DNA is TGTGCCATCAGTGAGCTGGGGGGCGGCTATGGCTACACCTTC.

V usage is TRBV18 and J usage is TRBJ1-1; 8 nucleotides align to TRBD1. The CDR3 extends over 12 amino acids. Unmatched junction bases numbered 4, after V lost 6 bases and J lost 7 bases. Germline loops: CDR1 KGHSH, CDR2 LQKENI. CDR3: CASSHDRGEAFF. Here the CDR3 DNA reads TGTGCCAGCTCCCACGACAGGGGTGAAGCTTTCTTT.

In this sample, this clonotype turned up a few times. The rearrangement links TRBV7-9 to TRBJ1-5; D is possibly TRBD1 (5 bases). Germline V CDR1 and CDR2: SEHNR, FQNEAQ (reference sequence). The CDR3 length is 19 residues. The V end lost 2 bases, the J end lost 3 bases, and 23 bases lay between the germline ends. The CDR3 DNA sequence: TGTGCCAGCAGCTTACCTCACCCAACGCCGGGACTCCACAATCAGCCCCAGCATTTT. It is translated as CASSLPHPTPGLHNQPQHF.

In the case of this clonotype: One base away lies a much larger clone, so this may be a sequencing read error. The chain recombines TRBV20-1 with TRBJ2-3; 13 positions agree with TRBD2. The CDR3 has 14 amino acids. V dropped 6 bases and J dropped 6; count of bases not matched to a gene: 6. The germline gives CDR1 DFQATT, CDR2 SNEGSKA (reference sequence). DNA of the CDR3: TGCAGTGCGGGGACTAGCGGGGTTCTCGATACGCAGTATTTT. It codes for CSAGTSGVLDTQYF.

This clonotype was found many times. V gene TRBV29-1 combines with J gene TRBJ2-7; a possible D gene is TRBD1 (6 bases). Germline V gene sequence: CDR1 SQVTM, CDR2 ANQGSEA. The CDR3 extends over 11 amino acids. V was pared by 7 bases and J by 2 bases, with 9 bases between. Written as DNA, the CDR3 is TGCAGCGCTACAGGGACCTACGAGCAGTACTTC. Residues: CSATGTYEQYF.

This clonotype appeared a few times. The chain couples TRBV4-3 to TRBJ1-4; D call uncertain. The CDR3 consists of 16 residues. Trimming removed 0 bases at V and 8 bases at J, with 16 bases between. The germline V gene encodes CDR1 LGHNA and CDR2 YSLEER. CDR3 DNA: TGCGCCAGCAGCCAAGATCGCAGGCCCGGACGGGAAAAACTGTTTTTT. Protein sequence: CASSQDRRPGREKLFF.

The chain combines TRBV4-2 with TRBJ1-1; perhaps TRBD1 as D (5 bases). Deletions cut 0 bases from V and 3 bases from J, with 11 bases between. Germline V gene lookup returns CDR1 LGHNA and CDR2 YNFKEQ. There are 15 residues in the CDR3. The CDR3 region has the DNA TGTGCCAGCAGCCAAGATTGGGGGGTGGACACTGAAGCTTTCTTT. This sequence encodes CASSQDWGVDTEAFF.

There are a few counts of this clonotype. J is TRBJ1-2 and V is TRBV29-1; no firm D call. The germline V gene has CDR1 SQVTM and CDR2 ANQGSEA. The length of the CDR3 is 14 residues. V shed 3 bases and J shed 3 bases, with 14 bases lying between them. CDR3 DNA sequence: TGCAGCGTTGATTTTGGGGAGTCAGACTATGGCTACACCTTC. Amino acid sequence: CSVDFGESDYGYTF. Full variable domain (missing parts from reference TRBV29-1 and TRBJ1-2): SAVISQKPSRDICQRGTSLTIQCQVDSQVTMMFWYRQQPGQSLTLIATANQGSEATYESGFVIDKFPISRPNLTFSTLTVSNMSPEDSSIYLCSVDFGESDYGYTFGSGTRLTVV.

V and J are TRBV6-2 or TRBV6-3 and TRBJ2-7, with D uncertain. Looked up from germline, CDR1 is MNHEY and CDR2 is SVGEGT. Trimming pared 8 bases from V and 5 bases from J, leaving 10 bases between. This CDR3 contains 11 residues. CDR3 amino acids: CASGYVDEQYF. Here the CDR3 DNA reads TGTGCCAGCGGGTATGTTGACGAGCAGTACTTC.

The chain couples TRBV7-2 to TRBJ2-1, with 11 bases identical to TRBD1. With 4 bases clipped from V and 9 bases from J, the junction kept 8 bases outside the gene matches. The length of the CDR3 is 15 residues. Germline loops: CDR1 SGHTA, CDR2 FQGNSA. CDR3 bases: TGTGCCAGCAGCTCAGGACAGGGGGCGCAGGCTGAGCAGTTCTTC. Protein product: CASSSGQGAQAEQFF.

This clonotype was seen a handful of times. The chain combines TRBV5-5 with TRBJ2-7; 10 nucleotides agree with TRBD1. This CDR3 spans 15 amino acids. Germline assignment: CDR1 SGHKS and CDR2 YYEKEE (reference sequence). The J segment lost 3 bases and the V segment lost 4 bases, leaving 7 bases of the junction unmatched. For the CDR3, the DNA is TGTGCCAGCAGCATCGCGGGACAGGGGATCTACGAGCAGTACTTC. It is translated as CASSIAGQGIYEQYF.

On this clonotype: One end of the junction varies from germline; a read error may be responsible. The chain joins TRBV4-3 to TRBJ1-4; weak D call: TRBD1 (6 bases). The V gene's germline CDR1 is LGHNA and CDR2 YSLEER. There are 16 residues in the CDR3. As DNA, the CDR3 is TGCACCAGCAGCCAAGATGGTGGGGGCATAGGTGAAAAACTGTTTTTT. Translating it yields CTSSQDGGGIGEKLFF.

This clonotype was detected only once. At one end the junction does not follow the germline gene, possibly because of a read error. CDR3 DNA sequence: TGTACCAGCAGCCAAGTGACAGGGAGGTCGGAGACCCAGTACTTC. Translated: CTSSQVTGRSETQYF. The J gene is TRBJ2-5, the V gene TRBV3-1; possible D gene TRBD1, 7 bases. Germline V CDR1 and CDR2: LGHDT, YNNKEL (reference sequence). The CDR3 is 15 residues long.